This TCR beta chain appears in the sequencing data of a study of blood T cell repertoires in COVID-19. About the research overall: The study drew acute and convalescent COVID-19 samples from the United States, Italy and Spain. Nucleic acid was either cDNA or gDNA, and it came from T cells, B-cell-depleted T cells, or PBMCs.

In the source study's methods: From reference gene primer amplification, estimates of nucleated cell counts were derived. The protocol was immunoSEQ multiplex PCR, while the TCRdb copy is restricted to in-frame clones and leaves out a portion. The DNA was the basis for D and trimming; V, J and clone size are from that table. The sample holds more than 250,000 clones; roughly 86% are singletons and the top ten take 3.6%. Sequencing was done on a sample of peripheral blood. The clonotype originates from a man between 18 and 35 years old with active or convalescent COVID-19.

The DNA of the CDR3 is TGTGCCACATTCCTGGGTACAGGTGAAGCTTTCTTT. It codes for CATFLGTGEAFF. The V call is TRBV27, the J call TRBJ1-1, with D tentatively TRBD1 (5 bases). Germline V gives CDR1 MNHEY, CDR2 SMNVEV (reference sequence). The CDR3 runs to 12 residues. Trimming pared 10 bases from V and 7 bases from J, leaving 16 bases between.